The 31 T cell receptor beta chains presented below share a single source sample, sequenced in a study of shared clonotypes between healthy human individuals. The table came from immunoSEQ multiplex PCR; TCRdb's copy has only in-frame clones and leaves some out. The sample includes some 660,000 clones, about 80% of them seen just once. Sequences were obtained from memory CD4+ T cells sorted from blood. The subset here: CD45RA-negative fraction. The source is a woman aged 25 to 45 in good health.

CDR3 residues: CASSPTPDRSYEQYF. The CDR3 coding sequence is TGTGCCAGCAGTCCTACACCGGACCGATCCTACGAGCAGTACTTC. The chain couples TRBV25-1 to TRBJ2-7; D gene uncertain. Trimming cost V 5 bases and J 1 base, with 15 bases left between them. Germline V gene sequence: CDR1 MGHDK, CDR2 SYGVNS. There are 15 residues in the CDR3.

The CDR3 DNA follows: TGCGCCAGCAGCTTGGCCGTAGCGGGTACTAACAATGAGCAGTTCTTC. This encodes CASSLAVAGTNNEQFF. The chain recombines TRBV5-1 with TRBJ2-1; 7 bases fit TRBD2. CDR3 length equals 16 residues. Losses at the gene ends were 0 bases for V and 5 bases for J; bases not matched to a gene: 8. Per the germline V gene, CDR1 is SGHRS and CDR2 is YFSETQ.

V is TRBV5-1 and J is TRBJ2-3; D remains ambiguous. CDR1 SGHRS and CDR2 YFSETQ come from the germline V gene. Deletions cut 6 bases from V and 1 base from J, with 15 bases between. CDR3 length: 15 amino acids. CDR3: CASNRLNLGTDTQYF. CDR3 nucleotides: TGCGCCAGCAATAGATTGAATTTGGGCACAGATACGCAGTATTTT.

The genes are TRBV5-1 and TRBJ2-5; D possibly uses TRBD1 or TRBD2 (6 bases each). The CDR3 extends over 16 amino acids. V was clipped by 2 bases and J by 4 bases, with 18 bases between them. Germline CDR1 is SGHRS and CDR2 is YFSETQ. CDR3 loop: CASSLGGQGDAETQYF. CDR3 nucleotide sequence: TGCGCCAGCAGCTTAGGGGGGCAGGGCGATGCAGAGACCCAGTACTTC.

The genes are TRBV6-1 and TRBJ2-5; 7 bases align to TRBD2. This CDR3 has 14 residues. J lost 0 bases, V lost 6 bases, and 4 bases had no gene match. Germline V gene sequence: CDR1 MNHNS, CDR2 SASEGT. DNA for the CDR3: TGTGCCAGCAGGGGGGGGATCCACCAAGAGACCCAGTACTTC. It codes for CASRGGIHQETQYF.

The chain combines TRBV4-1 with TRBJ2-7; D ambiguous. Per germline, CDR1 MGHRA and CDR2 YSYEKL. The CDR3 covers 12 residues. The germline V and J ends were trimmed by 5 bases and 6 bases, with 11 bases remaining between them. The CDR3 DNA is TGCGCCAGCAGCTCAATTTTGGGCGAGCAGTACTTC. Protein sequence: CASSSILGEQYF.

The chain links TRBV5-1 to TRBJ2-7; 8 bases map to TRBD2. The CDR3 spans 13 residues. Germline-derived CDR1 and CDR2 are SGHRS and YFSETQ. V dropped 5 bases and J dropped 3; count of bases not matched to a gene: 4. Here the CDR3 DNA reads TGCGCCAGCAGACTAGCGGACGACTACGAGCAGTACTTC. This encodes CASRLADDYEQYF.

CDR3 region: CASSQEKDRNQPQHF. CDR3 bases: TGTGCCAGCAGCCAAGAAAAGGACCGAAATCAGCCCCAGCATTTT. The chain combines TRBV4-2 with TRBJ1-5, with D uncertain. CDR3 length: 15 residues. Trimming cost V 0 bases and J 4 bases, with 10 bases left between them. CDR1 is LGHNA, CDR2 YNFKEQ, per germline.

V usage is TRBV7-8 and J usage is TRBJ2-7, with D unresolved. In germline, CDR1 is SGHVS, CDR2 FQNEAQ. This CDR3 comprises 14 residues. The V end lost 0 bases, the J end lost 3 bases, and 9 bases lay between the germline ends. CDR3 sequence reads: CASSLAPRVYEQYF. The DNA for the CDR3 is TGTGCCAGCAGCTTAGCCCCTCGGGTCTACGAGCAGTACTTC.

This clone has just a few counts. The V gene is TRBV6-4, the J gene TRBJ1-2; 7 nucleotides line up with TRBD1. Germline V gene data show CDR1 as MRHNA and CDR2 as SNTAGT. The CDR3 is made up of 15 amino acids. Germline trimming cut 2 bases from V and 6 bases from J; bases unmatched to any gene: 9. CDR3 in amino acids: CASSDNLEGGHGYTF. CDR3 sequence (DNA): TGTGCCAGCAGTGACAACCTCGAAGGGGGCCATGGCTACACCTTC.

The CDR3 DNA follows: TGTGCCAGCAGCCTTCGAGGACAGGGGAGCTCTGGGGCCAACGTCCTGACTTTC. Encoded protein: CASSLRGQGSSGANVLTF. The gene calls are TRBV7-9 and TRBJ2-6, with 9 bases fitting TRBD1. The CDR3 length is 18 residues. V was clipped by 5 bases and J by 0 bases; unmatched bases: 8. The germline V gene encodes CDR1 SEHNR and CDR2 FQNEAQ (reference sequence).

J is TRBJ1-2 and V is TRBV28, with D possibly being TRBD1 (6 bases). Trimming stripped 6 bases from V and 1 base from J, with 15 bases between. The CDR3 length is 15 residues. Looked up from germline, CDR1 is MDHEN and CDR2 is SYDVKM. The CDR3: CASSERGPLNYGYTF. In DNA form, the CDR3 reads TGTGCCAGCAGCGAGCGGGGGCCCCTTAACTATGGCTACACCTTC.

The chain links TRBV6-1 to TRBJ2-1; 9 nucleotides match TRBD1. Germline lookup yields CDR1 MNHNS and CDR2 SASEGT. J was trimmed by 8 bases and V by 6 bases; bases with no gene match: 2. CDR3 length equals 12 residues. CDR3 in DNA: TGTGCCAGCAGGGACAGGGGCGATGAGCAGTTCTTC. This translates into CASRDRGDEQFF.

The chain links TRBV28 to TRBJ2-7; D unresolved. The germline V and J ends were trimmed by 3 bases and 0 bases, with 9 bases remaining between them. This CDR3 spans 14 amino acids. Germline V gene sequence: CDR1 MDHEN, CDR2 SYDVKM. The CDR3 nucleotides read TGTGCCAGCAGTTTGTCAGTTCCCTCCTACGAGCAGTACTTC. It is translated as CASSLSVPSYEQYF.

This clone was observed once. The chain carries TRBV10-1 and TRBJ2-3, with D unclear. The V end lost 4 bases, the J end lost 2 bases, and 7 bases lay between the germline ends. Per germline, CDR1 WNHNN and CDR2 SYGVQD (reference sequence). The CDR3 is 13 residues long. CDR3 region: CASSGPNTDTQYF. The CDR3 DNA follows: TGCGCCAGCAGTGGTCCCAACACAGATACGCAGTATTTT.

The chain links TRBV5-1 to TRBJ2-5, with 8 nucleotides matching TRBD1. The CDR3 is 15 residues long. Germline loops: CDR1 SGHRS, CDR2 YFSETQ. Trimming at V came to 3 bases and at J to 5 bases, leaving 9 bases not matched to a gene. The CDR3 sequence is CASSSGNTGGETQYF. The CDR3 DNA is TGCGCCAGCAGCTCGGGAAATACAGGGGGGGAGACCCAGTACTTC.

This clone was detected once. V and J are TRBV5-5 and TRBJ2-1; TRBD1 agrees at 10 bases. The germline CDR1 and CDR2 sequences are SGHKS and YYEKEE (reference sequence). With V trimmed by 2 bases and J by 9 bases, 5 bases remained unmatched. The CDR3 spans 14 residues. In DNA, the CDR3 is TGTGCCAGCAGCTTCGGGACAGGGGAAGGTGAGCAGTTCTTC. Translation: CASSFGTGEGEQFF.

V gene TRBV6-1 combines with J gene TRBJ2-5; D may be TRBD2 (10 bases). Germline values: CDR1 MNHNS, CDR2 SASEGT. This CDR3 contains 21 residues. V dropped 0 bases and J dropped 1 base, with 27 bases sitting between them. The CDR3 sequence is CASSEAIPRDRASGGQETQYF. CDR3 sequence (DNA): TGTGCCAGCAGTGAAGCGATCCCCCGGGACAGGGCTAGCGGGGGCCAAGAGACCCAGTACTTC.

CDR3 in amino acids: CASSAFKNTEAFF. The CDR3 nucleotides are TGTGCCAGCAGTGCGTTCAAGAACACTGAAGCTTTCTTT. The V gene is TRBV6-1, the J gene TRBJ1-1; unclear D gene. CDR1 and CDR2 (germline): MNHNS, SASEGT. This CDR3 spans 13 amino acids. Trimming took 4 bases from V and 1 from J, leaving 7 bases between them.

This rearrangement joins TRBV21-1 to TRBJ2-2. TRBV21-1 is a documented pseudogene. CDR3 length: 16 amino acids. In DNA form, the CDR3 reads TGTGCCAGCAGCAAAGAGGGGGGCCGGGCGACCGGGGAGCTGTTTTTT. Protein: CASSKEGGRATGELFF.

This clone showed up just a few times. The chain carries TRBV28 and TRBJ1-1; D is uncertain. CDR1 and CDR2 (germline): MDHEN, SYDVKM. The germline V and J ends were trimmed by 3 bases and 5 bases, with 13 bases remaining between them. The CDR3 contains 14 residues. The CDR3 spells CASSFGRLRTEAFF. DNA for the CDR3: TGTGCCAGCAGTTTTGGCAGGCTTCGTACTGAAGCTTTCTTT.

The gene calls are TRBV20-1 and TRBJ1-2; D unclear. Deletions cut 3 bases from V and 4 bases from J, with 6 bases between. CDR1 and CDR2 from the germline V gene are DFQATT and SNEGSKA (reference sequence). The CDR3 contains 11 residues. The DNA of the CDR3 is TGCAGTGCTAGTTCAGGCTATGGCTACACCTTC. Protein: CSASSGYGYTF.

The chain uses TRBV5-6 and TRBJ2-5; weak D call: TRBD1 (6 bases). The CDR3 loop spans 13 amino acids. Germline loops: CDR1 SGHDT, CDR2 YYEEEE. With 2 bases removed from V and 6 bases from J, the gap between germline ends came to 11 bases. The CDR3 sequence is CASSFSQGKTQYF. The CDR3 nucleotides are TGTGCCAGCAGCTTTAGTCAGGGGAAGACCCAGTACTTC.

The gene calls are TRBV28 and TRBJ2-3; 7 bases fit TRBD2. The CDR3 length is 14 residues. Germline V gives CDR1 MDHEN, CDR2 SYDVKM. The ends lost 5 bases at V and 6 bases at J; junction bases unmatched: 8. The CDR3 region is CASSQAGWGDTQYF. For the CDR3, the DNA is TGTGCCAGCAGTCAAGCGGGGTGGGGGGATACGCAGTATTTT.

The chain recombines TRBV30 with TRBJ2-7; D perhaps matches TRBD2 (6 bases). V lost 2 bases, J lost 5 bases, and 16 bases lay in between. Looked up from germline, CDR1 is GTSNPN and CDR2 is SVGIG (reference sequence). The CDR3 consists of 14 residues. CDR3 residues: CAWSPPGSINEQYF. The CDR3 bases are TGTGCCTGGAGTCCCCCCGGGAGTATAAACGAGCAGTACTTC.

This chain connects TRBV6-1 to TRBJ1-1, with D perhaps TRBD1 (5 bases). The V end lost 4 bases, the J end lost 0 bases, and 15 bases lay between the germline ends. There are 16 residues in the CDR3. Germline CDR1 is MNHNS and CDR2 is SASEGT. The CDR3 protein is CASSVPTGGVNTEAFF. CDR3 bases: TGTGCCAGCAGTGTCCCAACGGGGGGGGTGAACACTGAAGCTTTCTTT.

The DNA for the CDR3 is TGTGCCAGCAGCGTAAAGGCGGCTGGGAACACTGAAGCTTTCTTT. The encoded protein is CASSVKAAGNTEAFF. The rearrangement joins TRBV9 to TRBJ1-1; unclear D gene. CDR3 length equals 15 residues. Trimming removed 1 base at V and 1 base at J, with 11 bases between. Germline CDR1 reads SGDLS; CDR2 reads YYNGEE. Full variable domain (outside the CDR3, taken from reference TRBV9 and TRBJ1-1): DSGVTQTPKHLITATGQRVTLRCSPRSGDLSVYWYQQSLDQGLQFLIQYYNGEERAKGNILERFSAQQFPDLHSELNLSSLELGDSALYFCASSVKAAGNTEAFFGQGTRLTVV.

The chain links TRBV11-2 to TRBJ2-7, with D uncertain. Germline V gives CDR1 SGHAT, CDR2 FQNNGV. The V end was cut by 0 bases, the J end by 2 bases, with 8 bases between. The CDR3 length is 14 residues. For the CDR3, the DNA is TGTGCCAGCAGCTTAGATCGTCTCCCCTACGAGCAGTACTTC. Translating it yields CASSLDRLPYEQYF.

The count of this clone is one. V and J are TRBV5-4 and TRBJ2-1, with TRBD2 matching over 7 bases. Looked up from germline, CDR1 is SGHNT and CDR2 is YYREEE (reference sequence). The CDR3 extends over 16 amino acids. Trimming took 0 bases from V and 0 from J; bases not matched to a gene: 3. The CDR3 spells CASSLGWDYSYNEQFF. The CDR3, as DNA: TGTGCCAGCAGCTTGGGTTGGGACTACTCCTACAATGAGCAGTTCTTC.

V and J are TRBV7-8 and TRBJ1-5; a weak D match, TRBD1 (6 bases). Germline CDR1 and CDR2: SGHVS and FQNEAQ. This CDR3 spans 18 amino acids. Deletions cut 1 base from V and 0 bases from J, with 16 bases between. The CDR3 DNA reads TGTGCCAGCAGCTTAGGGTTGGGGCTCAGGGGTAGCAATCAGCCCCAGCATTTT. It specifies CASSLGLGLRGSNQPQHF.

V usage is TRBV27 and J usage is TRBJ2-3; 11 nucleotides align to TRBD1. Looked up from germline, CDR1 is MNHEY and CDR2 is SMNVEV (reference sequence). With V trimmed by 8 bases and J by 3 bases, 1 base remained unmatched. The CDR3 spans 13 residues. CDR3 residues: CASGTGGTDTQYF. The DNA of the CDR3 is TGTGCCAGCGGGACAGGGGGAACAGATACGCAGTATTTT.